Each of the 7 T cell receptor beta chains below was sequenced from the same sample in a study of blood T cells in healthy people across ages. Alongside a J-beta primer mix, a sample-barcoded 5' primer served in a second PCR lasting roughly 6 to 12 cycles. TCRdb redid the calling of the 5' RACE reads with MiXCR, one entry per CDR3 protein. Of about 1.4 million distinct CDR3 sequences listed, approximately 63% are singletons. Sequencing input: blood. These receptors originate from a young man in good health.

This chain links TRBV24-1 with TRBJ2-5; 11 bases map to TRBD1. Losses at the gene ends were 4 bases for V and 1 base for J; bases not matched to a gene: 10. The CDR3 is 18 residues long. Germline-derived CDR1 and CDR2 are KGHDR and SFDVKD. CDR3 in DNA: TGTGCCACCAGTGACCGGGACAGGGGGATCCCTTTCCAAGAGACCCAGTACTTC. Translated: CATSDRDRGIPFQETQYF.

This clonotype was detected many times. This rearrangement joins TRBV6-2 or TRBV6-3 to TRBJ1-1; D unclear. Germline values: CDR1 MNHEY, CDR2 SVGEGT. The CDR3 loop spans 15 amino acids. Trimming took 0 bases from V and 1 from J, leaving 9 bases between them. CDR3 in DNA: TGTGCCAGCAGTTACTCGAATTTACCGAACACTGAAGCTTTCTTT. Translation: CASSYSNLPNTEAFF.

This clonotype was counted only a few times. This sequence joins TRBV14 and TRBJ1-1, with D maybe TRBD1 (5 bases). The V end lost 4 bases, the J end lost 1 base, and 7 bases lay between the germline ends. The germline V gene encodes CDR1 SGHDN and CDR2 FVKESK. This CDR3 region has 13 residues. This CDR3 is CASSRTRNTEAFF. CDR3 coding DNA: TGTGCCAGCAGCCGGACAAGGAACACTGAAGCTTTCTTT.

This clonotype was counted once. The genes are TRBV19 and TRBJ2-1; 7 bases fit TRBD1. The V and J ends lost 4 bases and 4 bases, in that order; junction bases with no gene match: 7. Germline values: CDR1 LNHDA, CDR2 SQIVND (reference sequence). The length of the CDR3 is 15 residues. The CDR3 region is CASSKGDRVYNEQFF. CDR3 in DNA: TGTGCCAGTAGTAAGGGGGACAGAGTATACAATGAGCAGTTCTTC.

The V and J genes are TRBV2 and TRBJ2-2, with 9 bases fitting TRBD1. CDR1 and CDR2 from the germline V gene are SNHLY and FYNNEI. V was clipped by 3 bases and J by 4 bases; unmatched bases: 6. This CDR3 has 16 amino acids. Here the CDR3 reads CASSDGTGRITGELFF. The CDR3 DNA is TGTGCCAGCAGTGACGGGACAGGGCGTATCACCGGGGAGCTGTTTTTT.

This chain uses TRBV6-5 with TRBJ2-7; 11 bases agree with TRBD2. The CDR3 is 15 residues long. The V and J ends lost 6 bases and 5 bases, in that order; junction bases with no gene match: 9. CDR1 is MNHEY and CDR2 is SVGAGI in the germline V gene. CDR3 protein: CASRYRGLAGDEQYF. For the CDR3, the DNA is TGTGCCAGCAGGTATCGTGGACTAGCGGGTGACGAGCAGTACTTC.

The CDR3 nucleotides are TGTGCTAGCGCTCCCGACAGACAATACTACGAGCAGTACTTC. Protein product: CASAPDRQYYEQYF. The chain couples TRBV2 to TRBJ2-4, with D perhaps TRBD1 or TRBD2 (5 bases each). The J call may be wrong; the DNA end is better matched by TRBJ2-7. Germline lookup yields CDR1 SNHLY and CDR2 FYNNEI. This CDR3 has 14 residues.